This T cell receptor (beta chain) originates from a study of blood T cell repertoires in COVID-19. Germline loops: CDR1 SNHLY, CDR2 FYNNEI. This CDR3 spans 12 amino acids. Trimming removed 9 bases from V and 5 bases from J, with 13 bases in between. Generated by immunoSEQ multiplex PCR, the TCRdb table keeps only in-frame clones and is missing some. The table lists about 110,000 clones, over 75% of them singletons. The chain is built from TRBV2 and TRBJ2-5; D unclear. The sample comprised peripheral blood. This TCR was recovered from a woman aged 80 or over with active or convalescent COVID-19. CDR3 in amino acids: CASLRVFETQYF. CDR3 DNA sequence: TGTGCCAGTTTACGAGTGTTTGAGACCCAGTACTTC.